These 18 T cell receptor beta chains came from one sample sequenced in a study of blood T cell repertoires in COVID-19. Assay used: immunoSEQ multiplex PCR; TCRdb lists only in-frame clones, some missing. The repertoire consists of about 240,000 clones, with about four fifths occurring once and the leading ten covering approximately 2%. What was sequenced was peripheral blood. The receptors were gathered from a man aged 30 to 45 who had recovered from COVID-19.

The V call is TRBV7-9, the J call TRBJ2-3; 14 nucleotides align to TRBD2. Germline assignment: CDR1 SEHNR and CDR2 FQNEAQ (reference sequence). V gave up 5 bases and J gave up 2 bases; unmatched junction bases: 3. The CDR3 loop spans 16 amino acids. In nucleotides, the CDR3 is TGTGCCAGCAGCCAGGGACTAGCGGGGGCCACAGATACGCAGTATTTT. Translation: CASSQGLAGATDTQYF. Drawing the rest from reference TRBV7-9 and TRBJ2-3, the complete variable domain is DTGVSQNPRHKITKRGQNVTFRCDPISEHNRLYWYRQTLGQGPEFLTYFQNEAQLEKSRLLSDRFSAERPKGSFSTLEIQRTEQGDSAMYLCASSQGLAGATDTQYFGPGTRLTVL.

The chain is built from TRBV11-3 and TRBJ2-1; D not certain. The ends were cut back, 3 bases at V and 9 bases at J, with 12 bases in the middle. Germline V gene sequence: CDR1 SGHNT, CDR2 YENEEA. This CDR3 is built from 13 residues. The CDR3 DNA reads as TGTGCCAGCAGCTTCTATCCTGGTTCTGAGCAGTTCTTC. As protein: CASSFYPGSEQFF.

This clone came up a few times. V is TRBV27 and J is TRBJ1-5; D not resolved. The ends were cut back, 0 bases at V and 12 bases at J, with 12 bases in the middle. Germline V CDR1 and CDR2: MNHEY, SMNVEV (reference sequence). The CDR3 loop spans 13 amino acids. The CDR3 spells CASSLSLRMRQHF. The CDR3, as DNA: TGTGCCAGCAGTTTATCCCTTAGAATGCGCCAGCATTTT.

The chain couples TRBV10-3 to TRBJ1-5; D call uncertain. CDR1 is ENHRY, CDR2 SYGVKD, per germline. Trimming took off 2 bases at V and 6 bases at J, with 8 bases between the two ends. CDR3 length: 13 amino acids. The CDR3 sequence is CAISEPGGQPQHF. The DNA for the CDR3 is TGTGCCATCAGTGAGCCCGGTGGTCAGCCCCAGCATTTT.

The rearrangement uses TRBV7-2 and TRBJ2-5; a weak D match, TRBD2 (7 bases). This CDR3 region has 14 residues. V lost 3 bases and J lost 4, with 12 bases in between. The germline V gene encodes CDR1 SGHTA and CDR2 FQGNSA. CDR3 sequence: CASSLAGAGETQYF. The CDR3 DNA is TGTGCCAGCAGCTTGGCGGGGGCCGGAGAGACCCAGTACTTC.

J is TRBJ1-5 and V is TRBV27; tentatively, D is TRBD1 (5 bases). The germline V gene encodes CDR1 MNHEY and CDR2 SMNVEV (reference sequence). CDR3 length: 13 residues. V was shortened by 4 bases and J by 2 bases, with 6 bases between the two germline ends. The chain's CDR3 is CASSWGGNQPQHF. In DNA form, the CDR3 reads TGTGCCAGCAGTTGGGGGGGCAATCAGCCCCAGCATTTT.

The chain has TRBV9 and TRBJ1-5; 11 nucleotides match TRBD1. V dropped 4 bases and J dropped 9; count of bases not matched to a gene: 9. CDR3 length equals 15 residues. The V gene's germline CDR1 is SGDLS and CDR2 YYNGEE. CDR3 coding DNA: TGTGCCAGCAGCCCTGGACAGGGGGCATCTCGGCCCCAGCATTTT. This codes for CASSPGQGASRPQHF.

The chain couples TRBV19 to TRBJ1-6; no definite D call. The V gene lost 1 base and the J gene lost 1 base, with 11 bases spanning the gap. The length of the CDR3 is 17 residues. Germline values: CDR1 LNHDA, CDR2 SQIVND (reference sequence). DNA for the CDR3: TGTGCCAGTAGTATAGGAACGGTCGGGTCCTATAATTCACCCCTCCACTTT. Protein sequence: CASSIGTVGSYNSPLHF.

The chain is built from TRBV2 and TRBJ1-2; 7 bases fit TRBD1. Looked up from germline, CDR1 is SNHLY and CDR2 is FYNNEI. The length of the CDR3 is 14 residues. Trimming at V came to 1 base and at J to 7 bases, leaving 6 bases not matched to a gene. CDR3 in amino acids: CASSEEGQSSGYTF. CDR3 nucleotide sequence: TGTGCCAGCAGTGAAGAGGGACAGTCGTCTGGCTACACCTTC.

The table lists this clone with a few counts. CDR3 residues: CASSQTLAGGGGEQFF. DNA for the CDR3: TGTGCCAGCAGCCAGACCCTAGCGGGGGGCGGGGGTGAGCAGTTCTTC. V gene TRBV4-2 combines with J gene TRBJ2-1; 11 bases are a match to TRBD2. CDR3 size: 16 residues. Trimming took 3 bases from V and 9 from J; bases not matched to a gene: 10. Germline lookup yields CDR1 LGHNA and CDR2 YNFKEQ.

The J gene is TRBJ2-7, the V gene TRBV5-5, with D possibly being TRBD2 (7 bases). The CDR3 covers 17 residues. Deletions cut 1 base from V and 1 base from J, with 18 bases between. Germline V gene data show CDR1 as SGHKS and CDR2 as YYEKEE (reference sequence). The CDR3 DNA follows: TGTGCCAGCAGCTTGAGGGGCCCCAGGGGAGGGTCCTACGAGCAGTACGTC. Translated, it gives CASSLRGPRGGSYEQYV.

The CDR3 is CASSSVGGDEKLFF. As DNA, the CDR3 is TGTGCCAGCAGCTCCGTCGGGGGGGATGAAAAACTGTTTTTT. The chain carries TRBV7-9 and TRBJ1-4; the D gene is possibly TRBD1 (5 bases). Deletions cut 4 bases from V and 6 bases from J, with 12 bases between. Germline assignment: CDR1 SEHNR and CDR2 FQNEAQ (reference sequence). This CDR3 spans 14 amino acids.

This clone was observed a few times. J is TRBJ1-6 and V is TRBV19; D remains ambiguous. The CDR3 sequence is 14 residues long. Trimming stripped 6 bases from V and 4 bases from J, with 10 bases between. The V gene's germline CDR1 is LNHDA and CDR2 SQIVND (reference sequence). The CDR3 nucleotides are TGTGCCAGTAGGTCCCTACAGTATAATTCACCCCTCCACTTT. Amino acid sequence: CASRSLQYNSPLHF.

V and J are TRBV28 and TRBJ1-1; tentative D call: TRBD1 (5 bases). The CDR3 sequence is 14 residues long. Looked up from germline, CDR1 is MDHEN and CDR2 is SYDVKM. Trimming took 4 bases from V and 5 from J, leaving 14 bases between them. CDR3: CASSSRGSRTEAFF. Here the CDR3 DNA reads TGTGCCAGCAGTTCCCGGGGGTCTCGTACTGAAGCTTTCTTT.

The chain joins TRBV11-2 to TRBJ2-3; D perhaps matches TRBD2 (5 bases). Trimming removed 10 bases from V and 1 base from J, with 15 bases in between. This CDR3 is 14 amino acids long. Looked up from germline, CDR1 is SGHAT and CDR2 is FQNNGV. The CDR3 loop is CATKLQEGTDTQYF. CDR3 nucleotides: TGTGCCACTAAGCTTCAGGAGGGCACAGATACGCAGTATTTT.

This clone was observed a handful of times. The V gene is TRBV7-8, the J gene TRBJ1-1; tentative D call: TRBD1 (5 bases). V was trimmed by 2 bases and J by 4 bases, leaving 11 bases between them. There are 14 residues in the CDR3. Germline V gene sequence: CDR1 SGHVS, CDR2 FQNEAQ. CDR3 protein: CASSLQGGSTEAFF. The DNA for the CDR3 is TGTGCCAGCAGCTTACAGGGAGGCAGCACTGAAGCTTTCTTT.

V gene TRBV6-5 combines with J gene TRBJ2-1, with 8 bases lining up with TRBD2. Germline CDR1 is MNHEY and CDR2 is SVGAGI. V was clipped by 2 bases and J by 4 bases; unmatched bases: 7. The CDR3 sequence is 16 residues long. The CDR3 DNA sequence: TGTGCCAGCAGTTACGGGTTCAGCGGGGGTTACAATGAGCAGTTCTTC. This gives the protein CASSYGFSGGYNEQFF.

The V gene is TRBV7-9, the J gene TRBJ2-2, with 7 bases lining up with TRBD1. The CDR3 runs to 14 residues. Per germline, CDR1 SEHNR and CDR2 FQNEAQ (reference sequence). Trimming removed 5 bases from V and 5 bases from J; junction bases left unmatched: 5. The CDR3 protein is CASSAGGWTGELFF. The CDR3 DNA reads TGTGCCAGCAGCGCAGGGGGTTGGACCGGGGAGCTGTTTTTT. Full variable domain (remainder filled in from reference TRBV7-9 and TRBJ2-2): DTGVSQNPRHKITKRGQNVTFRCDPISEHNRLYWYRQTLGQGPEFLTYFQNEAQLEKSRLLSDRFSAERPKGSFSTLEIQRTEQGDSAMYLCASSAGGWTGELFFGEGSRLTVL.